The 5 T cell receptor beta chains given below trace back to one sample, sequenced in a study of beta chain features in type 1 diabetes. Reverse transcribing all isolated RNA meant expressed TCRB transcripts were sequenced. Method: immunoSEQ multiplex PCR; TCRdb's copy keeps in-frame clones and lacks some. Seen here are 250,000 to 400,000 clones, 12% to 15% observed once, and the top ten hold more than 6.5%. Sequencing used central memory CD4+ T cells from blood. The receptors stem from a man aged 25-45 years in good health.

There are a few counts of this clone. CDR3 residues: CSVEGGGTSGTEQYV. The CDR3 coding sequence is TGCAGCGTTGAAGGCGGAGGGACTAGCGGAACGGAGCAGTACGTC. V gene TRBV29-1 combines with J gene TRBJ2-7; 11 bases agree with TRBD2. V was pared by 1 base and J by 7 bases, with 9 bases of the junction left unmatched. Looked up from germline, CDR1 is SQVTM and CDR2 is ANQGSEA. The CDR3 runs to 15 residues.

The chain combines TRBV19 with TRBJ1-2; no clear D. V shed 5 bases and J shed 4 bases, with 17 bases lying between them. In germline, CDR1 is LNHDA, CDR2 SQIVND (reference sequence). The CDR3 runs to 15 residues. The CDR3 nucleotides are TGTGCCAGTAGTGGGGATGCGAGGAGGGCCTATGGCTACACCTTC. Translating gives CASSGDARRAYGYTF.

CDR3 amino acids: CASRSLGSLQETQYF. The CDR3 DNA reads TGTGCCAGCAGGTCACTAGGGTCCTTACAAGAGACCCAGTACTTC. The chain employs TRBV5-8 and TRBJ2-5, with D maybe TRBD2 (5 bases). The CDR3 runs to 15 residues. Germline V lookup: CDR1 SGHTS, CDR2 YDEGEE. The V end lost 5 bases, the J end lost 2 bases, and 16 bases lay between the germline ends.

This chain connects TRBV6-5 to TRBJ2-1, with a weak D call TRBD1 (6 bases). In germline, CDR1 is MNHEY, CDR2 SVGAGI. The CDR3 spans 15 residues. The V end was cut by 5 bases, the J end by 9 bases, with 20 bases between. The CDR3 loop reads CASSPSDFRGTEQFF. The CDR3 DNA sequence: TGTGCCAGCAGTCCCTCCGATTTTAGGGGGACTGAGCAGTTCTTC.

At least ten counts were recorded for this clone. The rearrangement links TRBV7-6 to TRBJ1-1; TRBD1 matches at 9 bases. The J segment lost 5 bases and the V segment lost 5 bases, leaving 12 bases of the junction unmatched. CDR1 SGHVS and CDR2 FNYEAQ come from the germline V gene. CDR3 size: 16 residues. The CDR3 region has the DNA TGTGCCAGCAGCCACGATTTTGGGACAGGGTCGACTGAAGCTTTCTTT. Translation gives CASSHDFGTGSTEAFF. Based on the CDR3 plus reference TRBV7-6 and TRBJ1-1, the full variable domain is GAGVSQSPRYKVTKRGQDVALRCDPISGHVSLYWYRQALGQGPEFLTYFNYEAQQDKSGLPNDRFSAERPEGSISTLTIQRTEQRDSAMYRCASSHDFGTGSTEAFFGQGTRLTVV.